Following are 7 T cell receptor beta chains from one sample sequenced in a study of regulatory T cells in long-lasting Graves disease. Arm-PCR of CDR3 regions with iRepertoire HTBI primers generated TCR beta libraries. In TCRdb, the multiplex PCR reads were re-called with MiXCR into one record per CDR3 protein. The repertoire holds about 420,000 distinct CDR3 sequences, with 20% to 25% as singletons. Time point given: persistent/refractory GD, antithyroid drugs over 5 years with positive TRAb. Construction of the TCR library relied on RNA isolated from PBMCs. This material consisted of peripheral blood mononuclear cells (PBMCs), taken when the disease was refractory, from a patient treated with antithyroid drugs. Receptor source: a female donor with Graves disease.

V is TRBV13 and J is TRBJ1-1; TRBD1 might be the D (5 bases). Per germline, CDR1 PRHDT and CDR2 FYEKMQ (reference sequence). The CDR3 extends over 15 amino acids. Trimming cost V 5 bases and J 3 bases, with 16 bases left between them. The CDR3: CASSRMWGVDTEAFF. The CDR3 DNA sequence: TGTGCCAGCAGCCGCATGTGGGGGGTTGACACTGAAGCTTTCTTT.

This clonotype was detected only a few times. The chain joins TRBV3-1 to TRBJ1-4; 10 bases align to TRBD1. Trimming cost V 4 bases and J 7 bases; bases outside gene matches: 6. CDR3 size: 15 residues. The germline gives CDR1 LGHDT, CDR2 YNNKEL (reference sequence). The CDR3 DNA is TGTGCCAGCAGCCCCCGGGACAGGGGTGGTGAAAAACTGTTTTTT. As protein: CASSPRDRGGEKLFF. The full variable domain, with the rest looked up from reference TRBV3-1 and TRBJ1-4, is DTAVSQTPKYLVTQMGNDKSIKCEQNLGHDTMYWYKQDSKKFLKIMFSYNNKELIINETVPNRFSPKSPDKAHLNLHINSLELGDSAVYFCASSPRDRGGEKLFFGSGTQLSVL.

This clonotype appeared a few times. This chain uses TRBV6-5 with TRBJ2-2; a possible D gene is TRBD2 (6 bases). Germline CDR1 and CDR2: MNHEY and SVGAGI. V lost 0 bases and J lost 5, with 16 bases in between. This CDR3 is built from 17 residues. In DNA, the CDR3 is TGTGCCAGCAGTTACTCGCATTGGGGGGTCGGTACCGGGGAGCTGTTTTTT. This gives the protein CASSYSHWGVGTGELFF.

This clonotype came up once. This chain connects TRBV4-2 to TRBJ2-7; the D is unclear. Germline V gene lookup returns CDR1 LGHNA and CDR2 YNFKEQ. V was shortened by 4 bases and J by 5 bases, with 18 bases between the two germline ends. The CDR3 is 15 residues long. The CDR3 region is CASSRLAAALDEQYF. The CDR3 coding sequence is TGTGCCAGCAGCCGCCTGGCGGCCGCCTTGGACGAGCAGTACTTC.

The table lists this clonotype with a few counts. The rearrangement joins TRBV2 to TRBJ2-3, with 9 bases lining up with TRBD2. Germline V gives CDR1 SNHLY, CDR2 FYNNEI. V dropped 3 bases and J dropped 15; count of bases not matched to a gene: 13. The CDR3 runs to 14 residues. The CDR3 bases are TGTGCCAGCAGTGAGCTGGAGGGATTAGCGGGAGAATATTTT. Protein: CASSELEGLAGEYF.

V is TRBV5-5 and J is TRBJ2-7; no definite D call. The V end was cut by 4 bases, the J end by 6 bases, with 17 bases between. Germline V lookup: CDR1 SGHKS, CDR2 YYEKEE (reference sequence). This CDR3 contains 14 residues. In DNA, the CDR3 is TGTGCCAGCAGCCTCAACGCGAGGCCCCCCGAGCAGTACTTC. It yields the protein CASSLNARPPEQYF.

This clonotype was counted at least ten times. The CDR3 nucleotides read TGTGCCAGCAGCTTACTGCCAGGGACCCAAGAGACCCAGTACTTC. The encoded protein is CASSLLPGTQETQYF. The chain combines TRBV11-2 with TRBJ2-5; the D call may be TRBD1 or TRBD2 (5 bases each). V gave up 2 bases and J gave up 1 base, with 11 bases separating them. This CDR3 has 15 amino acids. The germline CDR1 and CDR2 sequences are SGHAT and FQNNGV.